Listed here are 11 T cell receptor beta chains from one sample, sequenced in a study of blood T cell repertoires in COVID-19 (dated by TCRdb to between 2020 and 2021). Receptor libraries were prepared by the immunoSEQ multiplex PCR assay. The clones in this table, taken by TCRdb from immuneACCESS, are in-frame only. Not every clone is retained; where verified, under half of the shortfall comes from an unresolved V gene, and the cause of the rest is unknown. This sample has about 180,000 clones in its table, and 88% of those were observed once. The ten largest clones take up approximately 9% of the sample. The specimen sequenced was PBMCs or T cells enriched from blood (not recorded which). The receptor source for this set is a young woman who had recovered from COVID-19.

CDR3 residues: CASSARTKGGYTF. CDR3 sequence (DNA): TGTGCCAGCAGTGCCCGGACAAAGGGTGGCTACACCTTC. The chain links TRBV25-1 to TRBJ1-2; TRBD1 is a possible D gene (5 bases). Germline V gene data show CDR1 as MGHDK and CDR2 as SYGVNS. This CDR3 is built from 13 residues. The V end was cut by 4 bases, the J end by 7 bases, with 13 bases between.

This rearrangement joins TRBV6-5 to TRBJ1-2, with TRBD1 as a possible D gene (5 bases). Germline V lookup: CDR1 MNHEY, CDR2 SVGAGI. Trimming removed 6 bases from V and 4 bases from J, with 12 bases in between. This CDR3 is 13 amino acids long. The CDR3 protein is CASRRTTVYGYTF. CDR3 nucleotide sequence: TGTGCCAGCAGGCGAACGACAGTCTATGGCTACACCTTC.

This rearrangement joins TRBV2 to TRBJ1-5; no reliable D call. Germline V gene sequence: CDR1 SNHLY, CDR2 FYNNEI. The V gene lost 4 bases and the J gene lost 2 bases, with 18 bases spanning the gap. The CDR3 has 17 residues. CDR3 coding DNA: TGTGCCAGCAGTGGAGTATATAGAGGGCGTGGCAATCAGCCCCAGCATTTT. This sequence encodes CASSGVYRGRGNQPQHF.

V is TRBV4-3 and J is TRBJ2-7; D perhaps matches TRBD1 (6 bases). This CDR3 region has 15 residues. Trimming removed 0 bases from V and 1 base from J, with 10 bases in between. Germline V gene lookup returns CDR1 LGHNA and CDR2 YSLEER. The CDR3 region has the DNA TGCGCCAGCAGCCAAGAAGGGACACCGTCCTACGAGCAGTACTTC. Translation: CASSQEGTPSYEQYF.

The chain uses TRBV2 and TRBJ1-2; D might be TRBD1 (5 bases). Per germline, CDR1 SNHLY and CDR2 FYNNEI. The CDR3 length is 13 residues. V was pared by 3 bases and J by 6 bases, with 11 bases between. In nucleotides, the CDR3 is TGTGCCAGCAGTGAGTCCTCCAGGGATGGCTACACCTTC. Protein product: CASSESSRDGYTF. Full variable domain (outside the CDR3, taken from reference TRBV2 and TRBJ1-2): EPEVTQTPSHQVTQMGQEVILRCVPISNHLYFYWYRQILGQKVEFLVSFYNNEISEKSEIFDDQFSVERPDGSNFTLKIRSTKLEDSAMYFCASSESSRDGYTFGSGTRLTVV.

The V gene is TRBV28, the J gene TRBJ2-5; 13 bases map to TRBD2. V trimming: 5 bases; J trimming: 5 bases; junction bases outside the gene matches: 2. Germline CDR1 MDHEN, CDR2 SYDVKM. CDR3 size: 14 residues. The CDR3 DNA is TGTGCCAGCAGTGAGACTAGCGGGGGGGAGACCCAGTACTTC. Translating it yields CASSETSGGETQYF.

V and J are TRBV2 and TRBJ1-1, with unresolved D. V was shortened by 6 bases and J by 1 base, with 12 bases between the two germline ends. The germline V gene has CDR1 SNHLY and CDR2 FYNNEI. The CDR3 has 14 residues. In nucleotides, the CDR3 is TGTGCCAGCAGCGATGACTCAACGAACACTGAAGCTTTCTTT. This translates into CASSDDSTNTEAFF.

The chain employs TRBV28 and TRBJ1-5; 10 bases map to TRBD1. The CDR3 runs 17 residues. CDR1 MDHEN and CDR2 SYDVKM come from the germline V gene. The V and J ends lost 2 bases and 0 bases, in that order; junction bases with no gene match: 4. The CDR3 coding sequence is TGTGCCAGCAGTTTAGACAGGGGGCTCTATAGCAATCAGCCCCAGCATTTT. Its translation is CASSLDRGLYSNQPQHF.

This chain joins TRBV5-6 and TRBJ2-3; possibly TRBD1 for D (5 bases). Trimming removed 4 bases at V and 0 bases at J, with 21 bases between. This CDR3 is built from 18 residues. The germline V gene encodes CDR1 SGHDT and CDR2 YYEEEE. The CDR3 reads CASSQGPLADISTDTQYF. CDR3 bases: TGTGCCAGCAGCCAGGGTCCCTTGGCGGATATAAGCACAGATACGCAGTATTTT.

This clone turned up a few times. This chain joins TRBV7-9 and TRBJ1-2; no definite D call. CDR3 length: 14 residues. V was shortened by 4 bases and J by 1 base, with 10 bases between the two germline ends. Germline-derived CDR1 and CDR2 are SEHNR and FQNEAQ (reference sequence). The CDR3 region has the DNA TGTGCCAGCAGCTCACCACGGTATAACTATGGCTACACCTTC. Amino acids: CASSSPRYNYGYTF.

This clone was detected only once. The chain recombines TRBV5-4 with TRBJ2-7; TRBD2 aligns across 12 bases. The V gene end was trimmed by 4 bases and the J gene end by 2 bases; junction bases not matched to a gene: 4. The CDR3 has 15 amino acids. Germline V gene lookup returns CDR1 SGHNT and CDR2 YYREEE (reference sequence). CDR3 bases: TGTGCCAGCAGCGTGCGACTAGCGGGGGCCTACGAGCAGTACTTC. Its protein product is CASSVRLAGAYEQYF.